Listed below are T cell receptor beta chains from one sample, sequenced in a study of esophageal squamous cell carcinoma under preoperative chemotherapy. TCRdb called the PCR reads again in MiXCR, with one record for every CDR3 protein. The sample contains some 32,000 distinct CDR3 sequences, under 60% of which appear only once. The biological material was taken from a patient given preoperative chemotherapy. The origin of the receptors is a human donor with esophageal squamous cell carcinoma. The donor label of this sample is uncertain. The CDR3 runs from the conserved cysteine through the conserved F or W. The D gene is left open where the match is weak. Clone size is given for some rows only: seen once, a few or many times, or a class if the clone is expanded.

>TRBV7-1|TRBJ2-3|16|-|-
-
CVPAARGASGTDTQYF
>TRBV14|TRBJ2-5|13|-|few
TGTGCCAGCAGAGCAAAGAATTCGGAGACCCAGTACTTC
CASRAKNSETQYF
>TRBV7-2|TRBJ2-7|15|-|-
TGTGCCAGCAGCTTAAGGGGCCCTACTTCCTACGAGCAGTACTTC
CASSLRGPTSYEQYF
>TRBV11-2|TRBJ2-3|13|-|-
TGTGCCAGCAGCTTAGAACGATGGAATACGCAGTTCTTT
CASSLERWNTQFF
>TRBV7-3|TRBJ2-3|14|-|-
TGTGCCAGCACGGGATTAGGTGCCACAGACATTCAGTATTTC
CASTGLGATDIQYF
>TRBV10-3|TRBJ2-3|15|-|-
TGTGCCGGGGGAAAAGGGGGGGGGGCCCACGAGACCCAGTATTTC
CAGGKGGGAHETQYF
>TRBV7-3|TRBJ2-5|16|-|-
TGTGCCAGCAGCTTAGAACCCTGGGCGGGCAAAGAGACCCAGTACTTC
CASSLEPWAGKETQYF
>TRBV11-2|TRBJ2-4|16|-|-
TGTGCCAGCAGCGTATCGGGGCTGGCTGGCAAAAACATTCAGTACTTC
CASSVSGLAGKNIQYF
>TRBV7-2|TRBJ2-5|16|-|many
TGTGCCAGCAGCCTAGGGGGAAGCGGGTCACAAGAGACCCAGTACTTC
CASSLGGSGSQETQYF
>TRBV12-3/TRBV12-4|TRBJ2-3|15|-|-
TGTGCCAGCAGCCCGCGGGGTCAGGGCACCGGTGCGCTGTATTTT
CASSPRGQGTGALYF
>TRBV7-2|TRBJ2-3|15|TRBD2|few
TGTGCCAGCGGCTCGGGGGGGGGGGCCACAGACACTCAGTATTTT
CASGSGGGATDTQYF
>TRBV12-3/TRBV12-4|TRBJ2-3|15|-|-
TGTGCCAGCAGCCAAGGACTGATCTCCACAGATACGCAGTATTTT
CASSQGLISTDTQYF
>TRBV7-2|TRBJ2-3|17|TRBD1|once
TGTGCCAGCAGCTTGGGGGCCGGGACCCTAAAAACAGGGGCGCAGTATTTT
CASSLGAGTLKTGAQYF
>TRBV7-2|TRBJ2-3|15|-|-
TGTGCCGGGAGCTTCTGGGCCGGGGTTCAGGAGACGCAGTATTTT
CAGSFWAGVQETQYF
>TRBV7-6|TRBJ2-4|15|-|-
TGTGGCAGCGGCTCGGGGCCGAGAGCCAAGAACACGCAGTACTTC
CGSGSGPRAKNTQYF
>TRBV7-3|TRBJ2-3|18|TRBD2|-
TGTGCCAGCAGCGCATCGGGGACTGGGGGGGGGTGGGCAGATACGCAGTATTTC
CASSASGTGGGWADTQYF
>TRBV11-2|TRBJ2-3|14|-|-
TGTGGCAGCACGGGGCTGGTGGGGCAGGATACGCAGTATTTT
CGSTGLVGQDTQYF
>TRBV6-4|TRBJ2-3|15|TRBD2|-
TGTGCCAGCAGTGACCTAGCGGGAAAGCCAGATACGCAGTATTTT
CASSDLAGKPDTQYF
>TRBV7-9|TRBJ2-1|15|-|many
TGTGCCAGCAGCTTACCGGACAGTTTACAAGAGACCCAGTTCTTC
CASSLPDSLQETQFF
>TRBV28|TRBJ2-3|12|TRBD1|-
TGTGCCAGCAGTCAACAGGGGAGCACGCAGTATTTC
CASSQQGSTQYF
>TRBV11-3|TRBJ2-1|17|-|many
TGTGCCAGCAGCTTAGCTCTGAGCGCCCGGAGTGTGGATGAGCAGTTCTTC
CASSLALSARSVDEQFF
>TRBV11-1|TRBJ2-1|16|TRBD2|-
TGTGCCAGCAGCTTAGCGGGTAGCGGGAGAGGGAATGAGCAGTTCTTC
CASSLAGSGRGNEQFF
>TRBV7-6|TRBJ2-2|14|TRBD1|medium-sized
TGTGCCAGCAGCGAACTTCAGGGGGCCGGGGAGCTGTTTTTT
CASSELQGAGELFF
>TRBV6-1|TRBJ2-3|15|-|-
TGTGCCAGCAGTACGACGAGGGGCAGCACAGATACGCAGTATTTT
CASSTTRGSTDTQYF
>TRBV7-8|TRBJ2-1|16|TRBD2|-
TGTGCCAGCCGCGACTCGGGGCGGGGGGCCGAAAACATGCAGTATTTC
CASRDSGRGAENMQYF
>TRBV7-6|TRBJ2-3|14|-|-
TGTGCGAGCCGCTCGGGGCGGGTCACAGAGACGCAGTATTTC
CASRSGRVTETQYF
>TRBV6-5|TRBJ2-3|19|TRBD2|few
TGTGCCAGCAGTTCAGTCCCGGGACTAGCGGGAGGGCACACAGATACGCAGTATTTT
CASSSVPGLAGGHTDTQYF
>TRBV7-2|TRBJ2-7|13|-|many
TGTGCCAGCAGCTTAGACAATTTATACGAGCAGTACTTC
CASSLDNLYEQYF
>TRBV7-2|TRBJ2-5|15|-|-
TGTGCCAGGGGGATCGAACTCCGGGGCCAAGATACCCAGTACTTC
CARGIELRGQDTQYF
>TRBV7-8|TRBJ1-5|13|-|-
TGTGCCAGCAGCTTAGGCCCTAAGTATCCCCAGCATTTT
CASSLGPKYPQHF
>TRBV6-1|TRBJ2-1|12|-|few
TGTGCCACCAGGGACTTAACCAATGAGCAGTTCTTC
CATRDLTNEQFF
>TRBV5-4|TRBJ2-1|14|-|many
TGTGCCAGCAGCTCGGGACTCCAATACAATGAGCAGTTCTTC
CASSSGLQYNEQFF
>TRBV7-2|TRBJ2-2|13|-|many
TGTGCCAGCAGCTCACCGAACACCGGGGAGCTGTTTTTT
CASSSPNTGELFF
>TRBV12-3/TRBV12-4|TRBJ2-1|14|-|few
TGTGCCAGCAGGAGCAACACCATGGTGGGTGAGCAGTTCTTC
CASRSNTMVGEQFF
>TRBV7-8|TRBJ1-2|23|-|few
-
CASSLEADEQFFGPGDVGYGYTF
>TRBV7-3|TRBJ2-2|17|-|-
TGTGCCAGCAGCTTAAATCCCCAGGCTGCGGGCACCGAGGCGCTGTTTTTT
CASSLNPQAAGTEALFF
>TRBV7-3|TRBJ2-2|15|TRBD2|many
TGTGCCAGCAGCCGGACTAGCGGGGTCACCGGGGAGCTGTTTTTT
CASSRTSGVTGELFF
>TRBV7-9|TRBJ2-3|16|-|once
TGTGCCAGCAGCGTCTCGGGGCTCAGAGCCGGAAACATTCAGTATTTC
CASSVSGLRAGNIQYF
>TRBV11-2|TRBJ2-3|14|TRBD2|-
TGTGCGGGCAGCGGGGGTCTCCCCACAGATACCCAGTATTTC
CAGSGGLPTDTQYF
>TRBV30|TRBJ1-1|12|TRBD1|-
TGTGCCTGGGACAGGGGGAACACTGAAGCTTTCTTT
CAWDRGNTEAFF
>TRBV7-8|TRBJ2-4|15|-|-
TGTGCCAGCAGCTTGGGGGCTTCCGCCACAAACATTCAGTACTTC
CASSLGASATNIQYF
>TRBV18|TRBJ2-3|16|TRBD1|-
TGTGCCAGCTCACCACGACAGGGGGCGACCACAGATACGCAGTATTTT
CASSPRQGATTDTQYF
>TRBV7-8|TRBJ1-5|16|-|-
TGTGCCAGCAGCTTAGCGGCGGTTGGCGGCAATCAGCCCCAGCATTTT
CASSLAAVGGNQPQHF